This T cell receptor (beta chain) stems from a study of memory CD4+ T cells and cytomegalovirus serostatus. Study-wide findings and caveats: Repertoires predicted CMV serostatus with median bootstrapped AUC of about 0.96. CD4+ memory repertoires contained about 40% of the 164 reported CMV TCRbeta sequences.

TCRdb's table, derived via immunoSEQ multiplex PCR, lists solely in-frame clones and lacks some. The repertoire includes 41,000 or so clones, 79% of them detected once, and about 0.79% sits in the top ten. The sort gate was single viable CD3+CD4+CD8-CD45RO+ cells for memory CD4+ T cells. Donors' CMV status reflects serum IgG against pp150, pp28, p38, p52. This CDR3 is 17 amino acids long. Germline loops: CDR1 LGHNA, CDR2 YSLEER. The V end lost 0 bases, the J end lost 4 bases, and 18 bases lay between the germline ends. With regard to this clone: Its antigen is unknown.

The clonotype was recovered from an adult in good health and CMV-seronegative. This sequence joins TRBV4-3 and TRBJ1-2, with a tentative D call TRBD1 (6 bases). Sample: memory CD4+ T cells from blood. The CDR3 DNA reads TGCGCCAGCAGCCAAGATCACACAGGAGGGACATTCTATGGCTACACCTTC. This gives the protein CASSQDHTGGTFYGYTF.